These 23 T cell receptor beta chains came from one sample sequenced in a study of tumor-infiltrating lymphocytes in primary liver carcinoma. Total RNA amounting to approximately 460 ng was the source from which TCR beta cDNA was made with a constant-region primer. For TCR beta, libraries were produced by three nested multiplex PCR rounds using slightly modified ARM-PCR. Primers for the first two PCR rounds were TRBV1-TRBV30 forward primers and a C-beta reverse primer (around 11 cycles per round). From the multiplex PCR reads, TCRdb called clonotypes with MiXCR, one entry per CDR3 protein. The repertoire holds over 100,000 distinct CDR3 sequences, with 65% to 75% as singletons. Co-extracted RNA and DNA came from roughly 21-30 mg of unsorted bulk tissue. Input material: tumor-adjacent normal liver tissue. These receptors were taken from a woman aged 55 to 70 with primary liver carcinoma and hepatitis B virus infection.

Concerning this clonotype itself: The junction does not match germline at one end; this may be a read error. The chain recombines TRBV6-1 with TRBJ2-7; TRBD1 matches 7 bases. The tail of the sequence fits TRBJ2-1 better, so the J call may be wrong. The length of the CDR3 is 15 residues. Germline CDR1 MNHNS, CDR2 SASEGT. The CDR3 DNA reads TGTGCTAGCAAAACCACGTACCCTAAGGGGGCAGGGCAGTTCTTC. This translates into CASKTTYPKGAGQFF.

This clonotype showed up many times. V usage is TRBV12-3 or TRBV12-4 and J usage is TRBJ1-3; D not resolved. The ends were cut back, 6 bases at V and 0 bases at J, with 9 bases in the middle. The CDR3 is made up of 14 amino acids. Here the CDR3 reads CASSLTISGNTIYF. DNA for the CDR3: TGTGCCAGCAGCCTCACCATCTCTGGAAACACCATATATTTT.

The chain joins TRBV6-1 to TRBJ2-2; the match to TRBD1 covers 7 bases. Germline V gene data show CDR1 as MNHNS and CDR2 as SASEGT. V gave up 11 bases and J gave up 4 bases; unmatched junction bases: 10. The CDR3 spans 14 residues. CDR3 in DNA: TGTGCCCGCTGTGAAAGGGGGCGCACCGGGGAGCTGTTTTTT. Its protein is CARCERGRTGELFF.

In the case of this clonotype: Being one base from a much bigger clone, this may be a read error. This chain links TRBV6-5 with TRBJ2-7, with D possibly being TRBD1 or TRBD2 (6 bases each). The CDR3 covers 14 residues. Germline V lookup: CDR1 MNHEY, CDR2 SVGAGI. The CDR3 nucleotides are TGTGTCAGCACGGAGGGGGTGGGCTCCTACGAGCAGTACTTC. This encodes CVSTEGVGSYEQYF.

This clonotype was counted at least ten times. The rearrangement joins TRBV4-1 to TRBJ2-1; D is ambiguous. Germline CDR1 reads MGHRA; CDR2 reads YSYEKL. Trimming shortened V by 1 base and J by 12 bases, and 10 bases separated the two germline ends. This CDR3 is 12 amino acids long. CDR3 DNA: TGCGCCAGCAGCCAAGTTGGGCCAGTGCAGTTCTTC. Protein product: CASSQVGPVQFF.

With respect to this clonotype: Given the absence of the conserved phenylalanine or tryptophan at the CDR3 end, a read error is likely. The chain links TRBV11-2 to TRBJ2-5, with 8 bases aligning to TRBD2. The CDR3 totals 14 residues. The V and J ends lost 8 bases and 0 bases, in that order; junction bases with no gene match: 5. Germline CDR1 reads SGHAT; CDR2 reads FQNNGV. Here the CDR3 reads CASGRGGYQETQYI. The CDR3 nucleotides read TGTGCCAGCGGACGGGGGGGGTACCAAGAGACCCAGTACATC.

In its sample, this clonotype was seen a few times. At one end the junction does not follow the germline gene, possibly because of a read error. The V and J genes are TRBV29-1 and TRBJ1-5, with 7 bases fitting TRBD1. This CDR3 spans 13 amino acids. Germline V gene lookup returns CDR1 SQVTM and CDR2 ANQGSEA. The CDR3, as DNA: TGCAGCGTCGGACAGGAGGGAAATCAGCCACAGCATTTT. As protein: CSVGQEGNQPQHF.

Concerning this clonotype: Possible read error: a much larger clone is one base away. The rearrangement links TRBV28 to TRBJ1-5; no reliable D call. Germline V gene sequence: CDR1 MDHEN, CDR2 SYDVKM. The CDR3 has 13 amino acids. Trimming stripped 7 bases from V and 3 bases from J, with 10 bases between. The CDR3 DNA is TGTGCCAGCAATGGCAGACACAATCAGCCCCAGCATTTT. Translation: CASNGRHNQPQHF.

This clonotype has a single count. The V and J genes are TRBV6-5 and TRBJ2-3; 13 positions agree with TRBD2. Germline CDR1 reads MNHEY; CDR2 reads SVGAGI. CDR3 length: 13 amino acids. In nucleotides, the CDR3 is TGTGGCAGGACTAGCGGGAGTCGTGATGCGCAGTATTTT. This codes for CGRTSGSRDAQYF.

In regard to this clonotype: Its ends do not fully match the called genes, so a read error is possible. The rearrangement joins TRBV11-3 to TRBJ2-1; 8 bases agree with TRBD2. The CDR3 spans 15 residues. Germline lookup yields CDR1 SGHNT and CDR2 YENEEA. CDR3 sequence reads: CASSLSGNPIREQFF. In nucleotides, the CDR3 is TGTGCCAGTAGTCTTAGCGGGAACCCGATCCGTGAGCAATTCTTC.

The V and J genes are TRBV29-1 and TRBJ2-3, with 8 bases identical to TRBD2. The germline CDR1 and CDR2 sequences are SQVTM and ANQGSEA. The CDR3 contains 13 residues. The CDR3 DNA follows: TGCAACCTTGAATCTCCTAGCGGGTATACGCAGTATTTT. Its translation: CNLESPSGYTQYF.

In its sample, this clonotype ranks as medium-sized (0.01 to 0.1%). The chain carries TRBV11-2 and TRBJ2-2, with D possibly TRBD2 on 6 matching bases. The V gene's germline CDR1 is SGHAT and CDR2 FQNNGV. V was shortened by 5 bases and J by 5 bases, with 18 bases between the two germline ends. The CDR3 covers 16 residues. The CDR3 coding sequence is TGTGCCAGCAGCCCAGCACCGGCGGGGACTACCGGGGAGCTGTTTTTT. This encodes CASSPAPAGTTGELFF.

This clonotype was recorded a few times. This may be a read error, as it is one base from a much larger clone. The CDR3 sequence is CASSQVLGNEKLFF. As DNA, the CDR3 is TGTGCCAGCAGTCAGGTGTTGGGAAATGAAAAACTGTTTTTT. V usage is TRBV6-5 and J usage is TRBJ1-4, with no clear D. V dropped 5 bases and J dropped 5 bases, with 12 bases sitting between them. Germline V lookup: CDR1 MNHEY, CDR2 SVGAGI. The CDR3 extends over 14 amino acids.

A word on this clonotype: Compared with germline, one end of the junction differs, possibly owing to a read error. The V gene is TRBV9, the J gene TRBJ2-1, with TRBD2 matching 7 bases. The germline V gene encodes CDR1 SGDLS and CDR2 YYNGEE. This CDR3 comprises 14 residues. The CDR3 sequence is CASSVSSGSYELFF. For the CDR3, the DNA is TGTGCCAGCAGCGTTTCTAGCGGTTCCTACGAGCTGTTCTTC.

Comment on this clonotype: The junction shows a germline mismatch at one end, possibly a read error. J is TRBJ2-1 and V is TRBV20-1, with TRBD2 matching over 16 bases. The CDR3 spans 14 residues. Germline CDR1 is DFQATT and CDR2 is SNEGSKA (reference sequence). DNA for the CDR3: TGCAGCGCTAGAGGGGGACTAGCGGGAGGGCTGTGGTTCTTC. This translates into CSARGGLAGGLWFF.

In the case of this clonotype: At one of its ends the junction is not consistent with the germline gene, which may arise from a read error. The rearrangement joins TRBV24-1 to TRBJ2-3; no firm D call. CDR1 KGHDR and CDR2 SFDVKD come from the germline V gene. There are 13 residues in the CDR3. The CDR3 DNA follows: TGTGCCACCAGTGAAGAAAACACAGATACGCTGTATTTT. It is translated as CATSEENTDTLYF.

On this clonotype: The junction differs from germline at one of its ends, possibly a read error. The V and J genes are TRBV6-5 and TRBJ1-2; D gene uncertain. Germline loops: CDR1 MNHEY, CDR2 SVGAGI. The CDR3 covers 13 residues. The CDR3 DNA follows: TGTGCCGGCAGTTATGTAACGCACGATGACTACACCTTC. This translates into CAGSYVTHDDYTF.

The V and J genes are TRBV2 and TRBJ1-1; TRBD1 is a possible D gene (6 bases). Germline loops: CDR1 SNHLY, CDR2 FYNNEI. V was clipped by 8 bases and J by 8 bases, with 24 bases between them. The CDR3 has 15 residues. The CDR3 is CASHLSGGLGTEAFF. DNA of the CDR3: TGTGCCAGCCATTTATCGGGGGGGCTCGGGACCGAAGCTTTCTTT.

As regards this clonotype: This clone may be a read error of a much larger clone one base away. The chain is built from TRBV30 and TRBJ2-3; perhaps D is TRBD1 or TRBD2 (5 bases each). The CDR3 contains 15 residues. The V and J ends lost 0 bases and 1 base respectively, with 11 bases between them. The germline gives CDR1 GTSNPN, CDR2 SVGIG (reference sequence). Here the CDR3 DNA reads TGTGCCTGGAGTGTATGGCAGGGAGGCACAGATACGCAGTATTTT. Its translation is CAWSVWQGGTDTQYF. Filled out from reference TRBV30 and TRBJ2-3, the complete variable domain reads SQTIHQWPATLVQPVGSPLSLECTVEGTSNPNLYWYRQAAGRGLQLLFYSVGIGQISSEVPQNLSASRPQDRQFILSSKKLLLSDSGFYLCAWSVWQGGTDTQYFGPGTRLTVL.

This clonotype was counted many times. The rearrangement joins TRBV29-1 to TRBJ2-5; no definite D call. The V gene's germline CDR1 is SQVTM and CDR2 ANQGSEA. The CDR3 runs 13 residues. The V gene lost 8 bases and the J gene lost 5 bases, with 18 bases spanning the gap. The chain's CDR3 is CSIFRSGLETQYF. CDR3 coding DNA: TGCAGCATCTTCAGATCGGGCTTGGAGACCCAGTACTTC. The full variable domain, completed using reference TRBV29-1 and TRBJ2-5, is SAVISQKPSRDICQRGTSLTIQCQVDSQVTMMFWYRQQPGQSLTLIATANQGSEATYESGFVIDKFPISRPNLTFSTLTVSNMSPEDSSIYLCSIFRSGLETQYFGPGTRLLVL.

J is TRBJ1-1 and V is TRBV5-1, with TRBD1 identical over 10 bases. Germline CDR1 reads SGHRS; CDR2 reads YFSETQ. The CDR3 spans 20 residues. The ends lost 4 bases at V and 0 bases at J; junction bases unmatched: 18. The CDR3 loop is CASSLGGVRDRGLVNTEAFF. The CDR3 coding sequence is TGCGCCAGCAGCCTCGGAGGGGTACGGGACAGGGGACTCGTGAACACTGAAGCTTTCTTT.

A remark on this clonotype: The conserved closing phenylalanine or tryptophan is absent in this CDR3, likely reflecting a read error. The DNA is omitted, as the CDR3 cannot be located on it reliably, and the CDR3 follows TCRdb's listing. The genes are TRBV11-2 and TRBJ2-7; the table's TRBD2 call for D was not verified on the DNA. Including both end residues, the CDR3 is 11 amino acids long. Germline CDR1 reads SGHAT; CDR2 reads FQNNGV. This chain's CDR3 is CASSSASHMEY.

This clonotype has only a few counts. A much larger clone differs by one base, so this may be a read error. The CDR3 DNA is TGTGCCAGCAGTTCCATCTTAGACCGGGGAGGCCAGATAGGGCAGTATTTT. Encoded protein: CASSSILDRGGQIGQYF. V is TRBV6-6 and J is TRBJ2-3, with D perhaps TRBD2 (6 bases). The V end was cut by 4 bases, the J end by 11 bases, with 28 bases between. This CDR3 is 17 amino acids long. Germline V CDR1 and CDR2: MNHNY, SVGAGI (reference sequence).